The rows below give T cell receptor beta chains drawn from one sample of a study of STAT5B mutations in CD4+ large granular lymphocyte leukemia. Data came from immunoSEQ multiplex PCR; TCRdb stores just in-frame clones and leaves some out. This table has around 47,000 clones, roughly 80% appearing once. The sample was CD4+ T cells from blood buffy coats. The receptors derive from a human donor in good health. Each CDR3 is given with its conserved first and last residue. A D gene is named only where the DNA matches it firmly. Clone sizes are given selectively: once, few, many, or a class where the clone is expanded.

v_call	clone_size	j_call	d_call	cdr3_nt	cdr3_aa
TRBV7-2	NA	TRBJ2-3	NA	TGTGCCAGCAGCGCAAAAGCGGGCCTCACAGATACGCAGTATTTT	CASSAKAGLTDTQYF
TRBV23-1	NA	TRBJ2-7	NA	TGCGCCAGCAGTCAGACCGGGACAACCCTGGGGCAGTACTTC	CASSQTGTTLGQYF
TRBV2	NA	TRBJ1-5	TRBD1	TGTGCCAGCAGGGGGACAGGGGGTAGCAATCAGCCCCAGCATTTT	CASRGTGGSNQPQHF
TRBV9	NA	TRBJ1-1	TRBD1	TGTGCCAGCAGCGCGCGGCAGGGGGCAGCTTTCTTT	CASSARQGAAFF
TRBV5-4	NA	TRBJ2-1	TRBD2	TGTGCCAGCAGCTTGTCAACTAGCGGGAGAGAGGAGCAGTTCTTC	CASSLSTSGREEQFF
TRBV9	NA	TRBJ1-2	NA	TGTGCCAGCAGCCCTAATAGGGGCCCAGCTAACTATGGCTACACCTTC	CASSPNRGPANYGYTF
TRBV20-1	NA	TRBJ2-1	NA	TGCAGTGCTAGGCGGAATGAGCAGTTCTTC	CSARRNEQFF
TRBV5-1	once	TRBJ2-4	TRBD1	TGCGCCAGCAGCCGGACAGGGGATGGGGCCAAAAACATTCAGTACTTC	CASSRTGDGAKNIQYF
TRBV6-5	NA	TRBJ1-1	TRBD1	TGTGCCAGCAGTTACGCCGGAGGGGGCAGGAACACTGAAGCTTTCTTT	CASSYAGGGRNTEAFF
TRBV7-6	once	TRBJ2-6	NA	TGTGCCAGCAGCTCCCCCCACGCGGCCAACGTCCTGACTTTC	CASSSPHAANVLTF